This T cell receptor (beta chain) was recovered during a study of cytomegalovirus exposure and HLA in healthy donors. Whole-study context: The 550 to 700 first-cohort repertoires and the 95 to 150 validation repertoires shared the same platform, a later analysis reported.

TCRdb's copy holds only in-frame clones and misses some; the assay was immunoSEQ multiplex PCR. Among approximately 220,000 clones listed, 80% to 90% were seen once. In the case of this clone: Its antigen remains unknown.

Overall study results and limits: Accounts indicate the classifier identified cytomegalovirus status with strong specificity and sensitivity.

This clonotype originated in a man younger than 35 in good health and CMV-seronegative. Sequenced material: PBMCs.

CDR3 nucleotide sequence: TGCGCCAGCAGCCAAGATAGGGACAGGGGTCGGGCGCAGTATTTT. Its translation: CASSQDRDRGRAQYF. The V and J genes are TRBV4-1 and TRBJ2-3, with 10 bases matching TRBD1. V was pared by 0 bases and J by 10 bases, with 7 bases of the junction left unmatched. CDR1 is MGHRA, CDR2 YSYEKL, per germline. The length of the CDR3 is 15 residues.